This TCR beta chain originates from a study of T cells in localized non-small cell lung cancer. The CDR3 length is 14 residues. Germline V gives CDR1 SEHNR, CDR2 FQNEAQ (reference sequence). V dropped 6 bases and J dropped 2 bases, with 11 bases sitting between them. The data were produced by immunoSEQ multiplex PCR, yet TCRdb's version contains in-frame clones alone and is incomplete. The table includes 15,000 or so clones, about 85% detected once. Sequenced material: peripheral blood, taken before any cancer treatment. The chain uses TRBV7-9 and TRBJ1-5, with D possibly matching TRBD1 (6 bases). The sequence was collected from a male donor aged 60 or older with stage I lung adenocarcinoma. CDR3 residues: CASSGSGGNQPQHF. The DNA for the CDR3 is TGTGCCAGCAGTGGCTCAGGGGGCAATCAGCCCCAGCATTTT.